A selection of T cell receptor beta chains follows, all from one sample in a study of shared clonotypes between healthy human individuals. Profiling relied on immunoSEQ multiplex PCR, and the TCRdb table lists in-frame clones only, not all of them. The repertoire consists of about 700,000 clones, with around 90% occurring once and the leading ten covering roughly 24%. The material sequenced was naive CD8+ T cells sorted from blood. The receptors originated from a man younger than 40 in good health. Both conserved end residues are part of each CDR3. D genes are given only for firm matches. For some rows the clone size is stated as once, few or many, or as a class when expanded; others skip it.

>.|TRBV7-8|.
CASSLGTGGNTF
>.|TRBV5-4|.
CASRSRGDDIQYF
>.|TRBV14|.
CASSHELGTEAFF
>TRBD2|TRBV9|.
CASSGGLADSTDTQYF
>TRBD1|TRBV28|once
CASSSQGARRELFF
>.|TRBV6-6|.
CATLGGETQYF
>TRBD2|TRBV11-2|.
CASSPVLAGINANTGELFF
>TRBD1|TRBV27|.
CASSRGTNRWNEQYF
>.|TRBV28|.
CASTPGALNRETQYF
>.|TRBV5-1|.
CASSFAGRGYEQYF
>.|TRBV7-8|.
CASSLRELAYEQYF
>TRBD2|TRBV7-3|.
CASSSAGGPTYNEQFF
>.|TRBV6-4|.
CASSEQGQLGELFF
>.|TRBV14|.
CASPTIGTF
>TRBD2|TRBV29-1|.
CSVTGTSDYEQYF
>.|TRBV7-3|.
CASSQGAQNYGYTF
>TRBD1|TRBV5-6|.
CASSSSIRTGTWLDTQYF
>.|TRBV7-8|.
CASTQGNLQYF
>TRBD1|TRBV6-5|.
CASSYFGRGTGELFF
>.|TRBV5-6|.
CASSWETQETQYF
>.|TRBV7-9|.
CASSFEGENEQYF
>.|TRBV7-8|.
CASSLAGRTVGQETQYF